This T cell receptor (beta chain) was obtained from a study of neoadjuvant anti-PD-1 for oral cavity cancer (dated by TCRdb to about 2021). A note on the overall study: Before undergoing curative-intent surgical resection, most patients got three to four biweekly nivolumab doses at 3 mg/kg. A fourth nivolumab dose was given around day 43 to patients without progression, and definitive surgical resection was performed in those patients on days 50-56. Under RECIST 1.1, patients with complete response, partial response or stable disease were classed as responders, and patients with progression were classed as non-responders. The parent correlative cohort included around 12 patients, with an approximately 32% response rate.

The germline V gene provides CDR1 SGHAT and CDR2 FQNNGV. CDR3 length: 14 amino acids, cysteine to phenylalanine. CDR3 DNA only is kept here, 42 bases in frame from base 1. The time point label of this sample denotes: before neoadjuvant nivolumab. Patients had been newly diagnosed with stage II-IVA oral cavity squamous cell carcinoma, and no prior systemic or radiation treatment had been given to the patients. The cohort consisted of patients with HPV-negative, locally advanced oral cavity squamous cell carcinoma. Peripheral blood mononuclear cells were analyzed directly, without maintenance or expansion in culture. Samples were obtained from a longitudinal correlative study of a single-arm phase II trial of neoadjuvant nivolumab in oral cavity squamous cell carcinoma. Genomic DNA-based TCRbeta sequencing was performed on subject-matched pre- and post-treatment PBMCs and tumors from three responders and three non-responders. Peripheral blood mononuclear cells were collected before nivolumab treatment and again after treatment, at the time of surgery. The Maxwell RSC DNA from Cells kit was used to isolate genomic DNA from PBMCs.

A word on this clone: Its antigen specificity is not known. One junction end does not reproduce the germline sequence, and a read error may be involved.

For deep sequencing, PBMC libraries mostly used roughly 0.5 ug of input genomic DNA, with six replicates for each sample. TCRbeta libraries were prepared with the immunoSEQ hsTCRbeta kit according to the manufacturer's instructions. The completed libraries were mixed into a single pool at 3 nM, then sequenced with an Illumina NovaSeq 6000 S4 flow cell. The original pipeline was this. The immunoSEQ Analyzer was used for raw data preprocessing and quality control. The analysis was restricted to productive rearrangements, with each unique CDR3 amino acid sequence defining a clonotype. Using the R package tcR, the researchers computed the Gini-Simpson index as their estimate of repertoire clonality. Student's t test was used to compare Gini indices, and Pearson correlation was used to assess associations with tumor size change. TCRdb stores this immuneACCESS table with in-frame sequences only. Part of the clones is absent; in the studies checked, under half of the shortfall reflects unresolved V genes, and no reason is known for the rest. From that table come the V and J calls and clone size; the DNA was used to work out D and trimming. This sample is represented by roughly 14,000 clones; about 61% of them were singletons. 2.4% of the sample rests with the top ten.

Broad study findings and their caveats: Only three patients per response group were included in the TCR analyses, and larger cohorts for validation were called for by the authors. Higher pretreatment blood Treg/Th17 ratios correlated with both higher pretreatment blood TCRbeta clonality and lower post-treatment tumor TCRbeta clonality. After neoadjuvant nivolumab, T cell clonality (Gini index) in PBMCs was significantly higher in non-responders than in responders.

The clonotype originates from a person between 40 and 80 years old with oral cavity squamous cell carcinoma. The chain was built from TRBV11-2 and TRBJ1-1; no D gene is confidently identified. This specimen consisted of PBMCs, obtained before nivolumab (anti-PD-1) treatment. CDR3 protein: CVSSLGTLTLEAFF. The nucleotide sequence is TGTGTCAGCAGCTTAGGAACACTTACCTTAGAAGCTTTCTTT. When the CDR3 is completed using the reference TRBV11-2 and TRBJ1-1 genes on either side, the full variable domain is EAGVAQSPRYKIIEKRQSVAFWCNPISGHATLYWYQQILGQGPKLLIQFQNNGVVDDSQLPKDRFSAERLKGVDSTLKIQPAKLEDSAVYLCVSSLGTLTLEAFFGQGTRLTVV.